The 10 T cell receptor beta chains below were found in one sample sequenced in a study of CD8 T cells in Susac syndrome. Random hexamers primed reverse transcription of roughly 0.45 to 1 ug RNA. TCRdb recomputed calls from the immunoSEQ multiplex PCR reads with MiXCR, one row per CDR3 protein. The table includes about 71,000 distinct CDR3 sequences, 90% to 95% detected once. Input material: CD4+ T cells from PBMCs. These receptors all come from a human donor with Susac syndrome.

The chain uses TRBV28 and TRBJ2-2, with 10 nucleotides matching TRBD1. The CDR3 is 15 amino acids. Germline lookup yields CDR1 MDHEN and CDR2 SYDVKM. J was trimmed by 5 bases and V by 4 bases; bases with no gene match: 4. CDR3 protein: CASSSPGQGTGELFF. The CDR3 bases are TGTGCCAGCAGTTCTCCGGGACAGGGGACCGGGGAGCTGTTTTTT.

The V and J genes are TRBV29-1 and TRBJ1-2; 11 bases agree with TRBD1. The junction had 2 bases not matched to a gene; V was cut back by 6 bases and J by 8 bases. The germline CDR1 and CDR2 sequences are SQVTM and ANQGSEA. The CDR3 is made up of 11 amino acids. The CDR3 region is CSVGTGGGYTF. The CDR3 bases are TGCAGCGTCGGGACAGGGGGGGGCTACACCTTC.

The gene calls are TRBV28 and TRBJ2-7; 7 positions match TRBD1. In germline, CDR1 is MDHEN, CDR2 SYDVKM. This CDR3 has 15 amino acids. Germline trimming cut 0 bases from V and 3 bases from J; bases unmatched to any gene: 5. The chain's CDR3 is CASSLWDRTYYEQYF. The DNA of the CDR3 is TGTGCCAGCAGTTTATGGGACAGGACCTACTACGAGCAGTACTTC.

This sequence joins TRBV20-1 and TRBJ2-3; D is unresolved. The CDR3 has 16 amino acids. CDR1 and CDR2 (germline): DFQATT, SNEGSKA (reference sequence). V was shortened by 5 bases and J by 0 bases, with 18 bases between the two germline ends. The CDR3 DNA reads TGCAGTGCTTCCTTATGGCTGGGCCGTAGCACAGATACGCAGTATTTT. It specifies CSASLWLGRSTDTQYF.

V is TRBV14 and J is TRBJ1-6, with D uncertain. The germline gives CDR1 SGHDN, CDR2 FVKESK. Deletions cut 5 bases from V and 7 bases from J, with 12 bases between. The CDR3 is made up of 14 amino acids. CDR3 bases: TGTGCCAGCAGCTCGCCGGGCTGGAATTCACCCCTCCACTTT. It yields the protein CASSSPGWNSPLHF.

This chain joins TRBV2 and TRBJ1-1, with 8 bases identical to TRBD1. Germline V lookup: CDR1 SNHLY, CDR2 FYNNEI. The CDR3 consists of 15 residues. V trimming: 6 bases; J trimming: 3 bases; junction bases outside the gene matches: 9. For the CDR3, the DNA is TGTGCCAGCAGACCAAGACAGGGGTGGGACACTGAAGCTTTCTTT. It yields the protein CASRPRQGWDTEAFF.

The chain links TRBV7-2 to TRBJ1-3; D remains unclear. V gave up 5 bases and J gave up 0 bases, with 14 bases separating them. CDR3 length: 16 amino acids. The germline V gene encodes CDR1 SGHTA and CDR2 FQGNSA. The CDR3 is CASSLSSGGSGNTIYF. CDR3 DNA: TGTGCCAGCAGCCTATCAAGCGGCGGCTCTGGAAACACCATATATTTT.

The chain joins TRBV29-1 to TRBJ1-1, with D unclear. Germline CDR1 is SQVTM and CDR2 is ANQGSEA. This CDR3 region has 11 residues. The V end was cut by 7 bases, the J end by 10 bases, with 16 bases between. The CDR3 DNA follows: TGCAGCGCCCTTGACTTGCTGGGAGCTTTCTTT. This codes for CSALDLLGAFF.

The chain recombines TRBV28 with TRBJ2-2; D uncertain. This CDR3 has 13 residues. CDR1 and CDR2 from the germline V gene are MDHEN and SYDVKM. V shed 10 bases and J shed 4 bases, with 13 bases lying between them. The CDR3 protein is CATQFPFTGELFF. In nucleotides, the CDR3 is TGTGCCACCCAGTTCCCTTTCACCGGGGAGCTGTTTTTT.

This rearrangement joins TRBV18 to TRBJ2-5; D may be TRBD1 (6 bases). The germline V and J ends were trimmed by 2 bases and 4 bases, with 17 bases remaining between them. Germline assignment: CDR1 KGHSH and CDR2 LQKENI. There are 16 residues in the CDR3. The CDR3: CASSPVQGSAGETQYF. The CDR3 DNA reads as TGTGCCAGCTCACCAGTCCAGGGGAGTGCTGGAGAGACCCAGTACTTC.